This TCR beta chain is from a study of beta chain features in type 1 diabetes. Turning to the study itself: Healthy donors, compared against patients, showed similar age, gender and cell yields.

Study-level findings and limits: Patients with type 1 diabetes showed fewer VDJ junction insertions and more deletions.

Expressed TCRB transcripts were sequenced because the isolated RNA had all been reverse transcribed beforehand. Repertoires were generated with immunoSEQ multiplex PCR, while TCRdb's copy carries only in-frame clones and drops some. The table lists more than 300,000 clones, more than 12% of them singletons. V was pared by 2 bases and J by 8 bases, with 12 bases between. The CDR3 sequence is 13 residues long. Germline V gives CDR1 GTSNPN, CDR2 SVGIG (reference sequence). The authors sorted CD4+ naive, central memory, regulatory and stem cell-like memory cells via CD45RO/CCR7/CD25/CD127/CD95/CD27. Remarks on this clone: No antigen is known for it.

This sequence joins TRBV30 and TRBJ1-4; TRBD1 is a possible D gene (6 bases). The sequenced sample consisted of naive CD4+ T cells from blood. The source of this sequence is a woman between 18 and 29 years old in good health. CDR3 amino acids: CAWSSGAGEKLFF. Written as DNA, the CDR3 is TGTGCCTGGAGTTCAGGGGCGGGCGAAAAACTGTTTTTT.